The 5 T cell receptor beta chains below come from one sample, sequenced in a study of OX40 agonist ivuxolimab in advanced cancers. The method was immunoSEQ multiplex PCR; TCRdb's version includes in-frame clones alone and lacks a portion of them. This table holds over 70,000 clones, 88% found once. The sample in question was CD4+ or CD8+ T cells sorted from blood, obtained in a trial of the OX40 agonist ivuxolimab. The receptor set was obtained from an adult with an advanced solid tumor such as melanoma, head and neck, liver or kidney cancer.

The chain recombines TRBV5-5 with TRBJ2-2; no clear D gene. This CDR3 contains 14 residues. Germline V gene data show CDR1 as SGHKS and CDR2 as YYEKEE (reference sequence). The V gene lost 4 bases and the J gene lost 8 bases, with 15 bases spanning the gap. The CDR3 sequence: CASSPLLGSGELFF. For the CDR3, the DNA is TGTGCCAGCAGCCCGCTGTTAGGCAGTGGGGAGCTGTTTTTT.

The rearrangement uses TRBV9 and TRBJ2-5, with 12 bases identical to TRBD2. CDR3 size: 14 residues. V dropped 7 bases and J dropped 5; count of bases not matched to a gene: 6. CDR1 SGDLS and CDR2 YYNGEE come from the germline V gene. As DNA, the CDR3 is TGTGCCAGCGGGACTAGCGGGCCCCCGGAGACCCAGTACTTC. It encodes CASGTSGPPETQYF.

This clone came up once. The chain carries TRBV9 and TRBJ2-1; 8 bases are shared with TRBD2. The CDR3 consists of 15 residues. In germline, CDR1 is SGDLS, CDR2 YYNGEE. J lost 8 bases, V lost 3 bases, and 10 bases had no gene match. The CDR3 region is CASSDIGGAVYEQFF. DNA for the CDR3: TGTGCCAGCAGCGACATCGGGGGGGCGGTGTATGAGCAGTTCTTC.

The J gene is TRBJ1-1, the V gene TRBV11-2, with D unresolved. V lost 7 bases and J lost 2, with 17 bases in between. The CDR3 extends over 15 amino acids. Germline loops: CDR1 SGHAT, CDR2 FQNNGV. This CDR3 reads CASNEVGRVNTEAFF. CDR3 coding DNA: TGTGCCAGCAACGAAGTAGGGAGAGTTAACACTGAAGCTTTCTTT.

The V call is TRBV5-1, the J call TRBJ1-4; D possibly corresponds to TRBD1 (6 bases). The CDR3 totals 15 residues. Germline CDR1 SGHRS, CDR2 YFSETQ. With 5 bases removed from V and 0 bases from J, the gap between germline ends came to 11 bases. The CDR3 reads CASRSRQATNEKLFF. CDR3 DNA sequence: TGCGCCAGCAGGTCTCGACAGGCAACTAATGAAAAACTGTTTTTT.